The clone carrying this T cell receptor beta chain was detected a few times. These data belong to a study of T cell responses to AZD1222 COVID-19 vaccine. This CDR3 is built from 14 residues. In germline, CDR1 is SGDLS, CDR2 YYNGEE. V trimming: 5 bases; J trimming: 5 bases; junction bases outside the gene matches: 7. The assay was immunoSEQ multiplex PCR, and TCRdb's table has in-frame clones only and misses some. The table includes 120,000 to 150,000 clones, approximately 90% detected once. The clonotype originates from an adult in good health. The sequenced sample was peripheral blood, obtained on day 0 of AZD1222 vaccination. V and J are TRBV9 and TRBJ1-2, with 9 positions matching TRBD1. CDR3 sequence: CASRADRGGYGYTF. In DNA, the CDR3 is TGTGCCAGCAGGGCGGACAGGGGTGGATATGGCTACACCTTC.